A single sample is the source of the 4 T cell receptor beta chains below, sequenced in a study of blood T cell repertoires in COVID-19. Measured with immunoSEQ multiplex PCR; TCRdb has only the in-frame clones, and not every one. The sample lists about 410,000 clones, around 91% occurring once. Specimen: PBMCs or T cells enriched from blood (not recorded which). Receptor source: a young man who had recovered from COVID-19.

V usage is TRBV12-3 or TRBV12-4 and J usage is TRBJ1-1; 7 bases align to TRBD1. The CDR3 is 13 amino acids. V lost 3 bases to trimming and J lost 5 bases; unmatched junction nucleotides: 3. CDR3 DNA sequence: TGTGCCAGCAGTTTCTCACAGGGGACTGAAGCTTTCTTT. This encodes CASSFSQGTEAFF.

This chain links TRBV5-1 with TRBJ1-2; TRBD1 might be the D (6 bases). Germline lookup yields CDR1 SGHRS and CDR2 YFSETQ. Trimming shortened V by 4 bases and J by 4 bases, and 8 bases separated the two germline ends. This CDR3 contains 12 residues. The CDR3 here is CASSQDSYGYTF. The CDR3 nucleotides read TGCGCCAGCAGCCAGGACAGCTATGGCTACACCTTC.

The chain recombines TRBV3-1 (or the pseudogene TRBV3-2) with TRBJ1-2; D is unresolved. Germline V CDR1 and CDR2: LGHDT, YNNKEL (reference sequence). The CDR3 has 14 amino acids. V shed 1 base and J shed 4 bases, with 10 bases lying between them. The CDR3 loop reads CASSQGSPSYGYTF. The CDR3 DNA reads as TGTGCCAGCAGCCAAGGGTCCCCGAGCTATGGCTACACCTTC.

J is TRBJ2-5 and V is TRBV5-1; TRBD1 matches at 7 bases. Per the germline V gene, CDR1 is SGHRS and CDR2 is YFSETQ. After removal of 0 bases from V and 5 bases from J, the junction contained 4 bases not matched to a gene. The CDR3 length is 14 residues. The CDR3 here is CASSLEGGAETQYF. CDR3 sequence (DNA): TGCGCCAGCAGCTTGGAAGGGGGCGCGGAGACCCAGTACTTC.